The 23 T cell receptor beta chains below were found in one sample sequenced in a study of CD8+CD57+ T cells in acquired aplastic anemia. TCR beta VDJ and CDR3 profiling used genomic DNA as template. TCRdb used MiXCR to reprocess the reads, holding one entry per CDR3 protein. Here the sample spans approximately 190,000 distinct CDR3 sequences, roughly half being singletons. Those patients picked for sequencing had displayed CD8+CD57+ cell expansion on flow cytometry. Sequencing was performed on sorted CD4+, CD8+, or CD8+CD57+ T cells (not recorded which) from PBMCs. The receptors stem from a human donor with aplastic anemia.

This clonotype was observed a handful of times. This chain connects TRBV7-3 to TRBJ2-7; the D is unclear. The CDR3 extends over 12 amino acids. Trimming shortened V by 7 bases and J by 5 bases, and 12 bases separated the two germline ends. Per the germline V gene, CDR1 is SGHTA and CDR2 is FQGTGA. The CDR3 DNA reads as TGTGCCAGCACCTCCCCCGACCACGAGCAGTACTTC. Protein: CASTSPDHEQYF.

As to this clonotype: A much more abundant neighbour one base away suggests this may be a read error. The rearrangement uses TRBV2 and TRBJ2-4; tentatively, D is TRBD1 (6 bases). This CDR3 has 17 residues. Per germline, CDR1 SNHLY and CDR2 FYNNEI. This chain's CDR3 is CASTHLRTALAENIQYF. The CDR3 bases are TGTGCCAGCACACACCTTAGGACAGCCCTAGCCGAAAACATTCAGTACTTC.

J is TRBJ1-4 and V is TRBV18; D is perhaps TRBD1 (5 bases). V gave up 2 bases and J gave up 4 bases, with 11 bases separating them. The CDR3 length is 15 residues. CDR1 KGHSH and CDR2 LQKENI come from the germline V gene. This chain's CDR3 is CASSPGQGGNEKLFF. In DNA, the CDR3 is TGTGCCAGCTCACCAGGTCAGGGTGGTAATGAAAAACTGTTTTTT.

In this sample, this clonotype turned up many times. This chain joins TRBV24-1 and TRBJ2-2; D gene unclear. V shed 1 base and J shed 4 bases, with 9 bases lying between them. Per the germline V gene, CDR1 is KGHDR and CDR2 is SFDVKD. This CDR3 spans 15 amino acids. Written as DNA, the CDR3 is TGTGCCACCAGTGATTTAGCGTCCCCCACCGGGGAGCTGTTTTTT. Amino acid sequence: CATSDLASPTGELFF.

The chain is built from TRBV20-1 and TRBJ1-4; 8 bases align to TRBD1. The V gene's germline CDR1 is DFQATT and CDR2 SNEGSKA (reference sequence). Unmatched junction bases numbered 20, after V lost 3 bases and J lost 2 bases. This CDR3 contains 20 residues. As DNA, the CDR3 is TGCAGTGCTAGTACCAAGGGGCGGCAGGGGGCATTTTCGACTAATGAAAAACTGTTTTTT. Its protein is CSASTKGRQGAFSTNEKLFF.

This clonotype was detected many times. The chain carries TRBV11-3 and TRBJ1-6; a weak D match, TRBD1 (6 bases). V lost 2 bases and J 9 bases, leaving 11 bases between the germline ends. Germline V CDR1 and CDR2: SGHNT, YENEEA. CDR3 length: 14 residues. This CDR3 reads CASSLRRGGSPLHF. CDR3 DNA sequence: TGTGCCAGCAGCTTAAGGAGGGGGGGTTCACCCCTCCACTTT.

The chain has TRBV24-1 and TRBJ1-5; D unclear. Trimming shortened V by 11 bases and J by 3 bases, and 19 bases separated the two germline ends. The CDR3 runs 15 residues. Germline V gives CDR1 KGHDR, CDR2 SFDVKD. The CDR3 nucleotides are TGTGCCAGCAGCCAAGCCGGAGGTTACAATCAGCCCCAGCATTTT. This codes for CASSQAGGYNQPQHF.

As regards this clonotype: A much larger clone sits a single nucleotide away, making a read error possible. The gene calls are TRBV12-3 or TRBV12-4 and TRBJ2-3; 9 nucleotides match TRBD2. Trimming removed 6 bases from V and 7 bases from J; junction bases left unmatched: 20. The CDR3 length is 18 residues. The DNA for the CDR3 is TGTGCCAGCAGCAACCCGACCCTCCTAAGCGGGAGGACGAATACGCAGTATTTT. It specifies CASSNPTLLSGRTNTQYF.

V is TRBV12-3 or TRBV12-4 and J is TRBJ2-7; possibly TRBD2 for D (6 bases). This CDR3 region has 14 residues. The V gene lost 3 bases and the J gene lost 2 bases, with 11 bases spanning the gap. CDR3 sequence (DNA): TGTGCCAGCAGTTTTCGACTAGACCCCTACGAGCAGTACTTC. This sequence encodes CASSFRLDPYEQYF.

Ten or more counts support this clonotype. The genes are TRBV20-1 and TRBJ2-5, with 10 bases identical to TRBD2. CDR1 is DFQATT, CDR2 SNEGSKA, per germline (reference sequence). CDR3 length: 15 amino acids. With V trimmed by 1 base and J by 3 bases, 5 bases remained unmatched. The CDR3 DNA sequence: TGCAGTGCTAGAGTAGGGACTAGCGCTGAAGAGACCCAGTACTTC. Its translation is CSARVGTSAEETQYF.

This clonotype was seen more than once but under ten times. The V call is TRBV2, the J call TRBJ2-7; 10 bases are a match to TRBD1. The V and J ends lost 9 bases and 4 bases, in that order; junction bases with no gene match: 6. This CDR3 is built from 13 residues. Germline values: CDR1 SNHLY, CDR2 FYNNEI. The CDR3 nucleotides are TGTGCCAGAGATCTGGGACAGGGGTACGAGCAGTACTTC. Translated: CARDLGQGYEQYF.

This clonotype was counted ten times or more. J is TRBJ2-1 and V is TRBV5-1; 9 nucleotides agree with TRBD2. This CDR3 comprises 15 residues. V gave up 1 base and J gave up 7 bases; unmatched junction bases: 6. CDR1 is SGHRS and CDR2 is YFSETQ in the germline V gene. The CDR3 nucleotides read TGCGCCAGCAGCTTGACCCTAGCGGGAAGGAATGAGCAGTTCTTC. As protein: CASSLTLAGRNEQFF.

The gene calls are TRBV2 and TRBJ2-2, with D possibly being TRBD1 (5 bases). Germline CDR1 is SNHLY and CDR2 is FYNNEI. This CDR3 has 15 residues. Trimming shortened V by 2 bases and J by 4 bases, and 11 bases separated the two germline ends. The CDR3 protein is CASSEIGVSTGELFF. CDR3 DNA: TGTGCCAGCAGTGAAATAGGGGTTTCCACCGGGGAGCTGTTTTTT. The entire variable domain, with the rest obtained from reference TRBV2 and TRBJ2-2, is as follows: EPEVTQTPSHQVTQMGQEVILRCVPISNHLYFYWYRQILGQKVEFLVSFYNNEISEKSEIFDDQFSVERPDGSNFTLKIRSTKLEDSAMYFCASSEIGVSTGELFFGEGSRLTVL.

V and J are TRBV7-2 and TRBJ2-3; no firm D call. The CDR3 has 12 residues. Trimming took off 3 bases at V and 4 bases at J, with 5 bases between the two ends. Germline V gives CDR1 SGHTA, CDR2 FQGNSA. The CDR3 loop reads CASSFSPDTQYF. The CDR3 DNA reads TGTGCCAGCAGCTTTAGTCCAGATACGCAGTATTTT.

V and J are TRBV20-1 and TRBJ2-7; TRBD1 aligns across 8 bases. Germline V gene data show CDR1 as DFQATT and CDR2 as SNEGSKA (reference sequence). CDR3 length: 15 amino acids. The J segment lost 3 bases and the V segment lost 0 bases, leaving 7 bases of the junction unmatched. The CDR3: CSARDPRQGNYEQYF. The CDR3 DNA is TGCAGTGCTAGAGATCCCCGACAGGGGAACTACGAGCAGTACTTC.

This clonotype was counted ten times or more. The CDR3 protein is CASSGTARSQQYF. Here the CDR3 DNA reads TGTGCCAGCAGCGGGACTGCCCGTTCCCAGCAGTACTTC. The V and J genes are TRBV7-8 and TRBJ2-7, with D perhaps TRBD2 (6 bases). The CDR3 spans 13 residues. V dropped 5 bases and J dropped 8 bases, with 16 bases sitting between them. Germline V gene data show CDR1 as SGHVS and CDR2 as FQNEAQ.

The rearrangement links TRBV9 to TRBJ2-7, with D perhaps matching TRBD1 or TRBD2 (6 bases each). V was shortened by 4 bases and J by 5 bases, with 16 bases between the two germline ends. Germline assignment: CDR1 SGDLS and CDR2 YYNGEE. The CDR3 is 14 residues long. The CDR3 bases are TGTGCCAGCAGCCGAAGGGGGGCTCTAGACGAGCAGTACTTC. Its translation is CASSRRGALDEQYF.

This clonotype was recorded many times. The gene calls are TRBV4-1 and TRBJ1-6, with D hard to call. Deletions cut 3 bases from V and 6 bases from J, with 9 bases between. Germline V CDR1 and CDR2: MGHRA, YSYEKL. This CDR3 has 14 amino acids. The CDR3 spells CASSQFDSNSPLHF. The DNA for the CDR3 is TGCGCCAGCAGCCAGTTTGACTCTAATTCACCCCTCCACTTT.

The V and J genes are TRBV2 and TRBJ1-5; D may be TRBD1 (6 bases). The CDR3 sequence is 14 residues long. V was shortened by 10 bases and J by 3 bases, with 16 bases between the two germline ends. CDR1 SNHLY and CDR2 FYNNEI come from the germline V gene. The CDR3 coding sequence is TGTGCCACTTCACAGGGAGTAGTCAATCAGCCCCAGCATTTT. It yields the protein CATSQGVVNQPQHF.

J is TRBJ1-2 and V is TRBV7-9; D remains ambiguous. The CDR3 loop spans 11 amino acids. CDR1 and CDR2 (germline): SEHNR, FQNEAQ (reference sequence). V lost 5 bases and J 8 bases, leaving 9 bases between the germline ends. The CDR3 reads CASSHAEGYTF. For the CDR3, the DNA is TGTGCCAGCAGCCACGCGGAGGGCTACACCTTC.

This chain links TRBV20-1 with TRBJ2-7; TRBD2 agrees at 8 bases. The CDR3 runs to 14 residues. After removal of 6 bases from V and 4 bases from J, the junction contained 11 bases not matched to a gene. Germline V gene lookup returns CDR1 DFQATT and CDR2 SNEGSKA (reference sequence). The CDR3 loop is CSARPGTSTYEQYF. The CDR3 DNA follows: TGCAGTGCCCGCCCCGGGACTAGTACGTACGAGCAGTACTTC.

This clonotype occurred many times. V is TRBV7-9 and J is TRBJ2-5; the D gene could be TRBD1 or TRBD2 (5 bases each). The CDR3 has 15 residues. The germline V gene encodes CDR1 SEHNR and CDR2 FQNEAQ (reference sequence). Deletions cut 1 base from V and 0 bases from J, with 9 bases between. The DNA of the CDR3 is TGTGCCAGCAGCTTAGGGGTGGGGGACCAAGAGACCCAGTACTTC. Translating gives CASSLGVGDQETQYF.

This clonotype was seen at least ten times. The V and J genes are TRBV12-3 or TRBV12-4 and TRBJ2-7, with D unclear. Trimming cost V 2 bases and J 7 bases, with 9 bases left between them. This CDR3 is 12 amino acids long. CDR3 coding DNA: TGTGCCAGCAGTTTACCCCTCGCGGAGCAGTACTTC. Translating gives CASSLPLAEQYF.